This TCR beta chain was recorded in a study of blood T cell repertoires in COVID-19. Across the whole study: Some COVID-19 samples were acute and others convalescent; all came from the United States, Italy and Spain. Nucleic acid was either cDNA or gDNA, and it came from T cells, B-cell-depleted T cells, or PBMCs.

Measured with immunoSEQ multiplex PCR; TCRdb has only the in-frame clones, and not every one. This repertoire shows 100,000 to 120,000 clones, around four fifths found once; its top ten account for 15% to 20%. Sequencing input: peripheral blood. The sequence was collected from a woman aged 55-75 years with acute or convalescent COVID-19.

The CDR3 spells CASSPGVTGAGELFF. CDR3 DNA sequence: TGTGCCAGCAGCCCCGGCGTTACAGGCGCCGGGGAGCTGTTTTTT. The chain combines TRBV28 with TRBJ2-2; tentatively, D is TRBD1 (5 bases). Trimming removed 6 bases at V and 6 bases at J, with 17 bases between. The length of the CDR3 is 15 residues. The germline CDR1 and CDR2 sequences are MDHEN and SYDVKM.